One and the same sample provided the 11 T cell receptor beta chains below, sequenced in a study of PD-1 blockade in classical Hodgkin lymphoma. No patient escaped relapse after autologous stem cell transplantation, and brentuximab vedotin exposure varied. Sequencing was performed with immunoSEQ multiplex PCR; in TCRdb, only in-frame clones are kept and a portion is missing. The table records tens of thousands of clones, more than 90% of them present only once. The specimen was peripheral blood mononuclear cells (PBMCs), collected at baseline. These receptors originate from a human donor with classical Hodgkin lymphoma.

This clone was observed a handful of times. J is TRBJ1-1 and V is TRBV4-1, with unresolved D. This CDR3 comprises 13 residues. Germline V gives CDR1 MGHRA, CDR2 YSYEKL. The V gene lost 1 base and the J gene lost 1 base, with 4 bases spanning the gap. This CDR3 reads CASSQVGNTEAFF. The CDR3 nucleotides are TGCGCCAGCAGCCAAGTTGGGAACACTGAAGCTTTCTTT.

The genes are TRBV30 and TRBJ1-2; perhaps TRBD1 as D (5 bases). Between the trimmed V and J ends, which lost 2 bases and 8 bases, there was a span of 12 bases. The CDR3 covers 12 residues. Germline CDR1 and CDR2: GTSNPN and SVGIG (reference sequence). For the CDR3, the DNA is TGTGCCTGGAGTTGGGGGACGGGCGGCTACACCTTC. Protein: CAWSWGTGGYTF.

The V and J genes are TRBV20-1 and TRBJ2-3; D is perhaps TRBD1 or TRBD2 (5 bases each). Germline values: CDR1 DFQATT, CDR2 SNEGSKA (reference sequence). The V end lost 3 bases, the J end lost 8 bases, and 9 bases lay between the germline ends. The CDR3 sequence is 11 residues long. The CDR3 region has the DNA TGCAGTGCTAGTGAGGGGAGTACGCAGTATTTT. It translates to CSASEGSTQYF.

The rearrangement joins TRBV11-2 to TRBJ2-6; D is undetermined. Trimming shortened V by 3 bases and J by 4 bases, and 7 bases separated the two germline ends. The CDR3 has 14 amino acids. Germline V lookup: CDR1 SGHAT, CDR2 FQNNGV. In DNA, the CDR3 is TGTGCCAGCAGCTTGAGAGCAGGGGCCAACGTCCTGACTTTC. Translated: CASSLRAGANVLTF.

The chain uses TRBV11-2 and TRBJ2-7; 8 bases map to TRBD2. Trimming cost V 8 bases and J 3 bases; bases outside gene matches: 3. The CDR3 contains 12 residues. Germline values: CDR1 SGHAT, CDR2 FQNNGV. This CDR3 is CASRGGFYEQYF. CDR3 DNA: TGTGCCAGCCGGGGGGGCTTCTACGAGCAGTACTTC.

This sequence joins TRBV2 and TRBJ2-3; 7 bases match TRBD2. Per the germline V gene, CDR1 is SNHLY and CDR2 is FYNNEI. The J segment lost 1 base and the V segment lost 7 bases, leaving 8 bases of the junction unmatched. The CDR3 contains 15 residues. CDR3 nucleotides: TGTGCCAGCAAACTAGCGTCGGGTGGCACAGATACGCAGTATTTT. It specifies CASKLASGGTDTQYF.

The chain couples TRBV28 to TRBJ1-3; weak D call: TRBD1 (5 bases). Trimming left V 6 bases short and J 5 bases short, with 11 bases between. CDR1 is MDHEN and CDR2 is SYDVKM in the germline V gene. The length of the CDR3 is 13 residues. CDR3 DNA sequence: TGTGCCAGCAGCCCGGGGGACCGAAACACCATATATTTT. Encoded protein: CASSPGDRNTIYF.

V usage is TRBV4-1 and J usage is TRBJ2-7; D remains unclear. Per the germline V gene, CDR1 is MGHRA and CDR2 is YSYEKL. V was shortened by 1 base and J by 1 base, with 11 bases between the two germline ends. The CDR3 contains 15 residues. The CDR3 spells CASSQVGSTSYEQYF. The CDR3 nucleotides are TGCGCCAGCAGCCAAGTTGGCAGCACATCCTACGAGCAGTACTTC.

The CDR3 DNA reads as TGTGCCTGGAGTGTGTGGCACCTAAACACCGGGGAGCTGTTTTTT. It encodes CAWSVWHLNTGELFF. V is TRBV30 and J is TRBJ2-2; D unclear. Germline V gene sequence: CDR1 GTSNPN, CDR2 SVGIG (reference sequence). The CDR3 consists of 15 residues. With 0 bases removed from V and 2 bases from J, the gap between germline ends came to 10 bases.

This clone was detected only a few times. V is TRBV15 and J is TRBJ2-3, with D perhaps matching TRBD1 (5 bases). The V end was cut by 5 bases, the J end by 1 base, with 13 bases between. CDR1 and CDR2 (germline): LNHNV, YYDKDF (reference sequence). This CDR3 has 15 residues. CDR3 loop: CATSVRARGTDTQYF. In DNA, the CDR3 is TGTGCCACCAGCGTCCGGGCCAGGGGCACAGATACGCAGTATTTT.

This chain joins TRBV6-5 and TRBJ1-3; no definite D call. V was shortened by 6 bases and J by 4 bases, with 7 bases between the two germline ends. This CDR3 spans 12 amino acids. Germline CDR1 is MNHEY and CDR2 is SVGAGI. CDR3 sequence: CASRSGGNTIYF. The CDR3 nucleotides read TGTGCCAGCAGGTCCGGGGGAAACACCATATATTTT.